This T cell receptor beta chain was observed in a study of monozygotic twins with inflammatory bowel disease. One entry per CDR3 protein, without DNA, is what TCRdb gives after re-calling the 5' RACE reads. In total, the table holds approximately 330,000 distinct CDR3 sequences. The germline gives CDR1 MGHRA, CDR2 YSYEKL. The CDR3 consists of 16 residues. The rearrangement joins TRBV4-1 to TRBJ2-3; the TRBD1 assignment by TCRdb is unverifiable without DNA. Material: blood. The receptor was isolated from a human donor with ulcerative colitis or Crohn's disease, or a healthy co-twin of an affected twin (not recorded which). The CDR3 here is CASSQAGTVSTDTQYF.